This TCR beta chain appears in the sequencing data of a study of blood T cell repertoires in COVID-19. In its sample, this clone was seen a few times. Method: immunoSEQ multiplex PCR; TCRdb's copy keeps in-frame clones and lacks some. Counted here are approximately 250,000 clones, roughly 85% occurring once; the ten biggest clones make up about 9.1%. Specimen: PBMCs or T cells enriched from blood (not recorded which). The receptor was derived from a woman aged 45-60 years with acute COVID-19.

CDR3 sequence: CATSDSGQGYEQFF. Here the CDR3 DNA reads TGTGCCACCAGTGATTCCGGACAGGGCTATGAGCAGTTCTTC. The rearrangement uses TRBV24-1 and TRBJ2-1, with 8 bases aligning to TRBD1. Trimming cost V 2 bases and J 8 bases; bases outside gene matches: 4. Germline CDR1 is KGHDR and CDR2 is SFDVKD. This CDR3 contains 14 residues.